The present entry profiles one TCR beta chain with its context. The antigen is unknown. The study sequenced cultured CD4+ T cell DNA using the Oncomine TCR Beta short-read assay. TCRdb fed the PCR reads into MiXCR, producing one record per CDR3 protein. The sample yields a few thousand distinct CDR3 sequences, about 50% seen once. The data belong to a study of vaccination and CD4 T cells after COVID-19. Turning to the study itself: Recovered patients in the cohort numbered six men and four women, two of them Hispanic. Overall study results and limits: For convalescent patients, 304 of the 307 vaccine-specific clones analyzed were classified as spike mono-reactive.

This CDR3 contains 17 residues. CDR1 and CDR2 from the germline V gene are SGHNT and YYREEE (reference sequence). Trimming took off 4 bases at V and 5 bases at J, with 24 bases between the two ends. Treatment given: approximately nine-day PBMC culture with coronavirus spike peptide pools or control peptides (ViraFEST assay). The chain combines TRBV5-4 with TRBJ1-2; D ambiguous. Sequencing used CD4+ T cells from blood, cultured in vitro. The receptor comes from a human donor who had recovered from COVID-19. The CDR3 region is CASSPPPPGPSGYGYTF. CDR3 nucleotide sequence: TGTGCCAGCAGCCCCCCCCCGCCAGGTCCTTCGGGTTATGGCTACACCTTC. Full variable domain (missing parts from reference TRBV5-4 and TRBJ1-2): ETGVTQSPTHLIKTRGQQVTLRCSSQSGHNTVSWYQQALGQGPQFIFQYYREEENGRGNFPPRFSGLQFPNYSSELNVNALELDDSALYLCASSPPPPGPSGYGYTFGSGTRLTVV.